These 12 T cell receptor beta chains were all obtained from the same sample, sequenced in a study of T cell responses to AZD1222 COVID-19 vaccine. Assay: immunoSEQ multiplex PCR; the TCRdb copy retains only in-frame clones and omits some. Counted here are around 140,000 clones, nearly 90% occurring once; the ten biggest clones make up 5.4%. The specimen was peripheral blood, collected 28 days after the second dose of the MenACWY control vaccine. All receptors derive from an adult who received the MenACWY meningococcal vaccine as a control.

The CDR3 here is CASQQGTASGNTIYF. CDR3 in DNA: TGTGCCAGCCAGCAGGGCACGGCATCTGGAAACACCATATATTTT. This chain connects TRBV5-8 to TRBJ1-3; D is perhaps TRBD1 (5 bases). Trimming shortened V by 7 bases and J by 1 base, and 15 bases separated the two germline ends. Germline loops: CDR1 SGHTS, CDR2 YDEGEE. The CDR3 length is 15 residues.

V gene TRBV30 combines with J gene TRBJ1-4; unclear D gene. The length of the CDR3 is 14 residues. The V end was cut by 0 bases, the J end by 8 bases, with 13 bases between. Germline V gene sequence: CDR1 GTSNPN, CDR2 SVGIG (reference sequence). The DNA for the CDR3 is TGTGCCTGGAGTGTACGGGAGGTGCGGGAAAAACTGTTTTTT. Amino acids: CAWSVREVREKLFF.

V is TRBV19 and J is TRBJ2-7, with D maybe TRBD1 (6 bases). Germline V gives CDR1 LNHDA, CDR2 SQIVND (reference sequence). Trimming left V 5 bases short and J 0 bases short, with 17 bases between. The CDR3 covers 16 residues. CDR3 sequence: CASSPPGTSHSYEQYF. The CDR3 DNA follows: TGTGCCAGTAGTCCACCCGGGACATCGCACTCCTACGAGCAGTACTTC.

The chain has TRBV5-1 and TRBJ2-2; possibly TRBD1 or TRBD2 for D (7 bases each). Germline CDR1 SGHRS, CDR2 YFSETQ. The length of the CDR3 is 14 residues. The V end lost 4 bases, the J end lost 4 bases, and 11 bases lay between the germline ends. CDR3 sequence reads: CASSAGDSTGELFF. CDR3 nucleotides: TGCGCCAGCAGCGCGGGGGACAGCACCGGGGAGCTGTTTTTT.

Written as DNA, the CDR3 is TGTGCCAGCAGCTCGGGACAGCGTTCGGGTGGCTACACCTTC. Its translation: CASSSGQRSGGYTF. The chain employs TRBV7-9 and TRBJ1-2; 7 nucleotides align to TRBD1. With V trimmed by 4 bases and J by 7 bases, 9 bases remained unmatched. This CDR3 has 14 residues. Germline V CDR1 and CDR2: SEHNR, FQNEAQ (reference sequence).

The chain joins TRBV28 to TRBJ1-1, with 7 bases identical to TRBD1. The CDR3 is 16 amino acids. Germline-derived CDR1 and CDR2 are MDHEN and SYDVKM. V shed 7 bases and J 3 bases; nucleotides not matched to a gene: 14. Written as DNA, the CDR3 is TGTGCCAGCAAGCCGGGGACAGCTTCGTGGTACACTGAAGCTTTCTTT. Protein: CASKPGTASWYTEAFF.

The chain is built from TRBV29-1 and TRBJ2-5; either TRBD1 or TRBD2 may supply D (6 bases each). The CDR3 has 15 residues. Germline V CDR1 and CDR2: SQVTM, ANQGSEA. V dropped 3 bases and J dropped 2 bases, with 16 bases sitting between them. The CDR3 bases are TGCAGCGTTGAGGGGGGCGAGTTCACTCAAGAGACCCAGTACTTC. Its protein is CSVEGGEFTQETQYF.

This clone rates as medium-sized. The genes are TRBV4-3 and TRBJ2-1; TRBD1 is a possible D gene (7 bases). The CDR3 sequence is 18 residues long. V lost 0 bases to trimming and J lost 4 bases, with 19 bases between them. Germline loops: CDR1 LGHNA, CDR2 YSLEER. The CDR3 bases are TGCGCCAGCAGCCAAGATTTTTCAGGGGGGCAATATTACAATGAGCAGTTCTTC. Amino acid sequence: CASSQDFSGGQYYNEQFF.

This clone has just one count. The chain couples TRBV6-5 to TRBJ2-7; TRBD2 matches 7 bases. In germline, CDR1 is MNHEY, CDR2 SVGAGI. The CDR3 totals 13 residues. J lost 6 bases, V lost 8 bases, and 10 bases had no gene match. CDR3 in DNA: TGTGCCAGCGGTTGGGGGGGACGAGGCGAGCAGTACTTC. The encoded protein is CASGWGGRGEQYF.

The CDR3 region has the DNA TGCGCCAGCAGCCAGGGGACTAGCGGGAGCGACGAGCAGTACTTC. Its translation: CASSQGTSGSDEQYF. The chain joins TRBV4-3 to TRBJ2-7, with 14 nucleotides matching TRBD2. Germline V lookup: CDR1 LGHNA, CDR2 YSLEER. V was pared by 3 bases and J by 5 bases, with 3 bases of the junction left unmatched. The CDR3 is made up of 15 amino acids.

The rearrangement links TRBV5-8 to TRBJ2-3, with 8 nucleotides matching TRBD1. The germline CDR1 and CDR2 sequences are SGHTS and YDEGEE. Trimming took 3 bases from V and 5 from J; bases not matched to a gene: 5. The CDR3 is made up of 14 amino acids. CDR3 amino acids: CASSSGQGGDTQYF. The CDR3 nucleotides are TGTGCCAGCAGCTCCGGACAGGGCGGAGATACGCAGTATTTT.

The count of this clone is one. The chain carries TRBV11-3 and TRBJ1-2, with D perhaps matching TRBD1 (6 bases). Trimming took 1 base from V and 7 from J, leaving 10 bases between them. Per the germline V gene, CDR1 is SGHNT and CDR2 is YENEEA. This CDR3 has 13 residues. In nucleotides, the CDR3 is TGTGCCAGCAGCTTAGGATGGGGGGCTGGCTACACCTTC. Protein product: CASSLGWGAGYTF.